One and the same sample provided the 2 T cell receptor beta chains below, sequenced in a study of T-cell reconstitution after alpha-beta-depleted transplantation in children. A library of TCRbeta sequences, prepared with unique molecular identifiers, was generated. TCRdb analysed the PCR reads with MiXCR anew, one entry per CDR3 protein. The sample has some 80,000 distinct CDR3 sequences, around 18% seen once. Specimen: PBMCs, mostly from graft donor cells, collected 360 days after TCRalphabeta/CD19-depleted stem cell transplant. These receptors were collected from a male patient aged 2 to 10 who had a stem cell transplant for acute lymphoblastic leukemia, so the T cells may come from the graft donor.

This clonotype was detected ten times or more. CDR3 sequence reads: CASSFGLLGYTF. The CDR3 coding sequence is TGTGCCAGCAGTTTTGGACTATTGGGCTACACCTTC. This rearrangement joins TRBV28 to TRBJ1-2; the D is unclear. CDR1 and CDR2 (germline): MDHEN, SYDVKM. The CDR3 loop spans 12 amino acids. V shed 3 bases and J shed 8 bases, with 10 bases lying between them.

In its sample, this clonotype was seen a few times. The chain recombines TRBV12-3 or TRBV12-4 with TRBJ2-1, with D possibly being TRBD1 (6 bases). V was trimmed by 6 bases and J by 10 bases, leaving 10 bases between them. The CDR3 is 11 amino acids. CDR3 amino acids: CASRDRKEQFF. In DNA, the CDR3 is TGTGCCAGCAGGGACAGAAAAGAGCAGTTCTTC.